This record concerns one TCR beta chain sequence. Its specificity is unknown. Amplified TCR beta CDR3 regions came from RNA transcripts. When the TCR CDR3 underwent first-round RT-PCR, the HTBI primer set was used. TCRdb processed the multiplex PCR reads anew with MiXCR; each CDR3 protein has one entry. This sample has 540,000 or so distinct CDR3 sequences; 40% to 55% occur once, and the top ten carry roughly 19%. The CDR3 covers 14 residues. CDR1 and CDR2 (germline): SGHNT, YYREEE (reference sequence). V was shortened by 0 bases and J by 11 bases, with 15 bases between the two germline ends. The diagnostic basis comprised clinical symptoms, serum thyroxine and TRAb, thyroid ultrasound and orbital computed tomography. This entry comes from a study of T cells in Graves' hyperthyroidism and ophthalmopathy. Whole-study results and caveats: A model built on 13 V-J features separated ophthalmopathy from stable hyperthyroidism. Blood held most thyroid clonotypes expanded above 0.001 frequency.

The clonotype comes from an adult woman with Graves' disease, either hyperthyroidism or ophthalmopathy (not recorded which). V and J are TRBV5-4 and TRBJ1-5; tentative D call: TRBD1 (5 bases). Input material: peripheral blood or thyroid tissue (not recorded which). CDR3 nucleotide sequence: TGTGCCAGCAGCTTGGCCGGCAGGGAGGAGACCCAGCATTTT. Residues: CASSLAGREETQHF.